These T cell receptor beta chains were read from a single sample in a study of OX40 agonist ivuxolimab in advanced cancers. This table comes from immunoSEQ multiplex PCR, and its TCRdb copy is limited to in-frame clones, with some not included. The repertoire holds under 90,000 clones, with 90% to 95% as singletons. Source: CD4+ or CD8+ T cells sorted from blood, taken in a trial of the OX40 agonist ivuxolimab. The receptors stem from an adult with an advanced solid tumor such as melanoma, head and neck, liver or kidney cancer. The CDR3 runs from the conserved cysteine through the conserved F or W. The D gene is left open where the match is weak.

>14|TRBV19|TRBD1|TRBJ1-2
CAHLQGTGRLGYTF
TGTGCCCACTTACAGGGGACAGGGAGGCTTGGCTACACCTTC
>17|TRBV19|TRBD1|TRBJ1-5
CASSPVQGAESNQPQHF
TGTGCCAGTAGCCCAGTCCAGGGGGCCGAGAGCAATCAGCCCCAGCATTTT
>15|TRBV28|-|TRBJ2-3
CATSTTPPVTDTQYF
TGTGCCACCAGTACTACGCCGCCTGTCACAGATACGCAGTATTTT
>18|TRBV9|TRBD2|TRBJ2-2
CASSDPRTSGGSTGELFF
TGTGCCAGCAGCGACCCCCGGACTAGCGGGGGGTCCACCGGGGAGCTGTTTTTT
>14|TRBV29-1|TRBD1|TRBJ2-1
CSGGQGASGNEQFF
TGCAGCGGTGGACAGGGGGCGTCAGGGAATGAGCAGTTCTTC
>15|TRBV7-8|-|TRBJ1-6
CASSYTGDYNSPLHF
TGTGCCAGCAGCTACACGGGGGACTATAATTCACCCCTCCACTTT
>15|TRBV14|-|TRBJ2-2
CASSQLPANTGELFF
TGTGCCAGCAGCCAATTGCCTGCGAACACCGGGGAGCTGTTTTTT
>15|TRBV6-5|-|TRBJ2-3
CASSRLGPIEDTQYF
TGTGCCAGCAGTCGCCTGGGGCCGATAGAGGATACGCAGTATTTT
>13|TRBV28|-|TRBJ2-1
CASKPQGKSEQFF
TGTGCCAGTAAACCACAGGGTAAGAGTGAGCAGTTCTTC
>16|TRBV14|-|TRBJ2-2
CASSLLLYGSTGELFF
TGTGCCAGCAGCCTCTTATTGTACGGGAGCACCGGGGAGCTGTTTTTT
>16|TRBV10-3|-|TRBJ2-3
CAISGAGGLSTDTQYF
TGTGCCATCAGTGGTGCAGGGGGGCTAAGCACAGATACGCAGTATTTT